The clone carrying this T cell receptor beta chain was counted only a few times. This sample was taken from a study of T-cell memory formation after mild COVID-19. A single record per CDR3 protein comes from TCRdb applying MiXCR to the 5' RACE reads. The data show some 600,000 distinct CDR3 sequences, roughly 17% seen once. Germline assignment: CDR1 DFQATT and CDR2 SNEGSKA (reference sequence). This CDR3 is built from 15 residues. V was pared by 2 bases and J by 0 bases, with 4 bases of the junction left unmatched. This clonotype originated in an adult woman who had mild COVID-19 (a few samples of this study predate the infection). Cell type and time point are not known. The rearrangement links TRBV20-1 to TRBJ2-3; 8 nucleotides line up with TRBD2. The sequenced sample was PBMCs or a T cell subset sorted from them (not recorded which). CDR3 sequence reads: CSARSGSASTDTQYF. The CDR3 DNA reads TGCAGTGCTAGAAGCGGGAGTGCTAGCACAGATACGCAGTATTTT.